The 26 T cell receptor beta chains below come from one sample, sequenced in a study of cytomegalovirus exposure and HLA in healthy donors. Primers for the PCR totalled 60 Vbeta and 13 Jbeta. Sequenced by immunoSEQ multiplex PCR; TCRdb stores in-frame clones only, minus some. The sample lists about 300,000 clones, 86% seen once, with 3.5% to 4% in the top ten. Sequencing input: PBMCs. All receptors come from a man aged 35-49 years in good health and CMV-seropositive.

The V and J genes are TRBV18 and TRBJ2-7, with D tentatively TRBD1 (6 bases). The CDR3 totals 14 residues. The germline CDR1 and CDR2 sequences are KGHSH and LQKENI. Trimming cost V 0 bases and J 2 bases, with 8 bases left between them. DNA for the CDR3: TGTGCCAGCTCACCACCGTCAGGGGCCTACGAGCAGTACTTC. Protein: CASSPPSGAYEQYF.

The CDR3 sequence is CASSLTYEGATIPDTEAFF. CDR3 DNA: TGTGCCAGCAGTTTAACATACGAGGGGGCTACAATCCCCGACACTGAAGCTTTCTTT. The chain has TRBV28 and TRBJ1-1, with TRBD1 matching over 7 bases. This CDR3 spans 19 amino acids. Trimming at V came to 2 bases and at J to 3 bases, leaving 18 bases not matched to a gene. Per germline, CDR1 MDHEN and CDR2 SYDVKM.

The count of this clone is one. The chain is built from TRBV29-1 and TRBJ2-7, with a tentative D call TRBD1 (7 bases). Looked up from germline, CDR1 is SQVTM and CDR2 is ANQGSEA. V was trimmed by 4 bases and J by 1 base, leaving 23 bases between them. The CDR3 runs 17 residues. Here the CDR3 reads CSVGAGGFGGSSYEQYF. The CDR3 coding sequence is TGCAGCGTTGGCGCAGGGGGGTTTGGCGGATCATCCTACGAGCAGTACTTC.

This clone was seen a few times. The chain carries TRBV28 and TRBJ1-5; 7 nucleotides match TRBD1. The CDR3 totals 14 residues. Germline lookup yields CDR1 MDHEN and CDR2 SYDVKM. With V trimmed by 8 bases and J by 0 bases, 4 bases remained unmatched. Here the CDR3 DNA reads TGTGCCAGCCAGGGGGTGAATAGCAATCAGCCCCAGCATTTT. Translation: CASQGVNSNQPQHF.

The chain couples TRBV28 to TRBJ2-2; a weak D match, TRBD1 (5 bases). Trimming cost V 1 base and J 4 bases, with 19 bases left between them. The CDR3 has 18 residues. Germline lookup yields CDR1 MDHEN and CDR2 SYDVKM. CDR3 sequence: CASSLSQTRAGSTGELFF. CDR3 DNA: TGTGCCAGCAGTTTATCACAAACCAGGGCTGGTTCCACCGGGGAGCTGTTTTTT.

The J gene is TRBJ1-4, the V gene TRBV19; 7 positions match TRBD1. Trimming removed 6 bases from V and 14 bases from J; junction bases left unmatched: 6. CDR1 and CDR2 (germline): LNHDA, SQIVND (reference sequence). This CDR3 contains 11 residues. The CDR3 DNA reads TGTGCCAGTAGCCCAGGGGGATCTCTGTTTTTT. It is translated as CASSPGGSLFF.

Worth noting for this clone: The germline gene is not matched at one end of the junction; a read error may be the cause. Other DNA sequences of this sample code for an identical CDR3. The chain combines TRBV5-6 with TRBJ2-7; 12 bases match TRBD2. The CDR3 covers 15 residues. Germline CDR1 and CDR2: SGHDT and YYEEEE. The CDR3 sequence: CASSFLAGGPHEQYF. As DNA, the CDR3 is TGTGCCAGTAGCTTTCTAGCGGGAGGGCCTCACGAGCAGTACTTC.

CDR3 in amino acids: CASSQDFRFNYGYTF. The CDR3 nucleotides are TGCGCCAGCAGCCAAGATTTCAGATTCAACTATGGCTACACCTTC. The V call is TRBV4-1, the J call TRBJ1-2; D is unresolved. The V gene's germline CDR1 is MGHRA and CDR2 YSYEKL. The CDR3 extends over 15 amino acids. Trimming took 0 bases from V and 2 from J, leaving 10 bases between them.

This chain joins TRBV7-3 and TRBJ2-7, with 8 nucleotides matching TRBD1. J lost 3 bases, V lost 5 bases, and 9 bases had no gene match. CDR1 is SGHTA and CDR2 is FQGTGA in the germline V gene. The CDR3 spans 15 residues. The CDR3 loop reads CASSPDRGGYYEQYF. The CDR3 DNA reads TGTGCCAGCAGCCCAGACAGGGGAGGATACTACGAGCAGTACTTC. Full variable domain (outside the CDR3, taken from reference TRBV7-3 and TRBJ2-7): GAGVSQTPSNKVTEKGKYVELRCDPISGHTALYWYRQSLGQGPEFLIYFQGTGAADDSGLPNDRFFAVRPEGSVSTLKIQRTERGDSAVYLCASSPDRGGYYEQYFGPGTRLTVT.

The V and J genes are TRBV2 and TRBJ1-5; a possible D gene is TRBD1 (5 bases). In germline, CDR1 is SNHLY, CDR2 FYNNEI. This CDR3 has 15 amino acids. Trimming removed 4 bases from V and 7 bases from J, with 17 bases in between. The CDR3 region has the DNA TGTGCCAGCAGTGCGGGCAGGGTGTTTGGCCAGCCCCAGCATTTT. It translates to CASSAGRVFGQPQHF.

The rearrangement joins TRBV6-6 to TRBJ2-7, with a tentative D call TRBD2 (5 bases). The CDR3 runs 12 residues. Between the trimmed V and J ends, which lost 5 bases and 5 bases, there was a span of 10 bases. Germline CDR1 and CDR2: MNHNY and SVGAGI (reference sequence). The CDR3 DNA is TGTGCCAGCAGTCAAGAGGGTGACGAGCAGTACTTC. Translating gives CASSQEGDEQYF.

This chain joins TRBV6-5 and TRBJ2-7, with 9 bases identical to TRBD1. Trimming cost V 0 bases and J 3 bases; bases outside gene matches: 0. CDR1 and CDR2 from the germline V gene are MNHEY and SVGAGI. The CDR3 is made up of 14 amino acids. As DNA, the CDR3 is TGTGCCAGCAGTTACTCGACAGGGGGCTACGAGCAGTACTTC. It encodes CASSYSTGGYEQYF.

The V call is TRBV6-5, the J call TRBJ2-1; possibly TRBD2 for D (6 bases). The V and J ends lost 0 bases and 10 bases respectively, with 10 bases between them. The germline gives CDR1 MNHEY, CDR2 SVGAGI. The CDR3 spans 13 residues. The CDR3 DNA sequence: TGTGCCAGCAGTTACTCGCGGGGTAGGGAGCAGTTCTTC. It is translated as CASSYSRGREQFF.

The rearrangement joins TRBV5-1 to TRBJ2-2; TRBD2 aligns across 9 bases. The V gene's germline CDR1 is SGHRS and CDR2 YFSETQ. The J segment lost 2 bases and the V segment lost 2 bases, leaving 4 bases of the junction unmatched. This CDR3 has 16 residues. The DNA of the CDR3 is TGCGCCAGCAGCTTTGGGACTAGCAGAAACACCGGGGAGCTGTTTTTT. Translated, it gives CASSFGTSRNTGELFF.

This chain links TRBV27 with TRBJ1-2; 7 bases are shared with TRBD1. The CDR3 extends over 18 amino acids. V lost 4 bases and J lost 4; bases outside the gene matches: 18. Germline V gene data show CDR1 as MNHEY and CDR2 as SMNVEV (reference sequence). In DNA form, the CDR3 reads TGTGCCAGCAGTTCCATCTTTATACGGGGCCGGGACAGCTATGGCTACACCTTC. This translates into CASSSIFIRGRDSYGYTF.

CDR3 sequence reads: CASSAGEGNYGYTF. CDR3 DNA sequence: TGTGCCAGCAGCGCCGGGGAGGGCAACTATGGCTACACCTTC. The chain has TRBV7-9 and TRBJ1-2, with D unclear. The length of the CDR3 is 14 residues. V was trimmed by 5 bases and J by 2 bases, leaving 12 bases between them. Germline loops: CDR1 SEHNR, CDR2 FQNEAQ (reference sequence).

CDR3 sequence reads: CASSPGTVLFYEQFF. CDR3 nucleotides: TGTGCCAGCAGCCCCGGGACAGTATTATTCTATGAGCAGTTCTTC. The rearrangement joins TRBV5-4 to TRBJ2-1; 7 bases agree with TRBD1. V lost 4 bases and J lost 8; bases outside the gene matches: 12. Germline assignment: CDR1 SGHNT and CDR2 YYREEE (reference sequence). This CDR3 is 15 amino acids long.

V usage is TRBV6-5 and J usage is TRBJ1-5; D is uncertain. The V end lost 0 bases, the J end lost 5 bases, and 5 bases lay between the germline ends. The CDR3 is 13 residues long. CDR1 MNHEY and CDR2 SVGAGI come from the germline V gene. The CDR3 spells CASSYSRDQPQHF. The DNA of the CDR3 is TGTGCCAGCAGTTACTCGCGGGATCAGCCCCAGCATTTT.

The CDR3 DNA sequence: TGTGCCAGCAGTGACCTCGGACCGGGACAGGGGAACTACGAGCAGTACTTC. Its protein product is CASSDLGPGQGNYEQYF. The chain uses TRBV6-4 and TRBJ2-7; 10 nucleotides align to TRBD1. Germline values: CDR1 MRHNA, CDR2 SNTAGT. Trimming cost V 2 bases and J 3 bases; bases outside gene matches: 10. The CDR3 consists of 17 residues.

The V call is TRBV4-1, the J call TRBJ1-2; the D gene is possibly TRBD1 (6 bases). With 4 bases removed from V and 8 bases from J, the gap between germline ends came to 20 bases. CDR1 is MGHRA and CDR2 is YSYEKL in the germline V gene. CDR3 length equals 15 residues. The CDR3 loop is CASSPYSQGWEGYTF. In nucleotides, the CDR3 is TGCGCCAGCAGCCCCTACTCACAGGGCTGGGAAGGCTACACCTTC.

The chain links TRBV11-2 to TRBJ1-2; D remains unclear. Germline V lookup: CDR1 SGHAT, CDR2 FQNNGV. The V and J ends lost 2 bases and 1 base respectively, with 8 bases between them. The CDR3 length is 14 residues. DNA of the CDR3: TGTGCCAGCAGCTTAAGCGACGGTAACTATGGCTACACCTTC. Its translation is CASSLSDGNYGYTF.

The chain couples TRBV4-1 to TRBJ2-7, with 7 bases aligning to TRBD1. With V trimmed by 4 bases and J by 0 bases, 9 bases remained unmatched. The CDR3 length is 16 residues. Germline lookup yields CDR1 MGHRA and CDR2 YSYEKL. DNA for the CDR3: TGCGCCAGCAGCCCGCAGGGGACAGCGCGCTCCTACGAGCAGTACTTC. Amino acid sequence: CASSPQGTARSYEQYF.

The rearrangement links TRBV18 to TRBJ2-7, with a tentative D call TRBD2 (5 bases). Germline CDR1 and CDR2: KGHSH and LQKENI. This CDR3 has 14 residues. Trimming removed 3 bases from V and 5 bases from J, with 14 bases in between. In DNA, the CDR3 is TGTGCCAGCTCACCCTTCACTAGTTCCCACGAGCAGTACTTC. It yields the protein CASSPFTSSHEQYF.

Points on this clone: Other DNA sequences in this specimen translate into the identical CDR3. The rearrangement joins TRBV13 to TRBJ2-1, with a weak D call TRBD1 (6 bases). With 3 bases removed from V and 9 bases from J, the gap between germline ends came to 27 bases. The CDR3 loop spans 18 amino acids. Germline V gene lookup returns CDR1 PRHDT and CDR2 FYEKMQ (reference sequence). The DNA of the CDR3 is TGTGCCAGCAGCTTGTCGGACAGAGGGGGAAGGGCCTTGATTGAGCAGTTCTTC. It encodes CASSLSDRGGRALIEQFF.

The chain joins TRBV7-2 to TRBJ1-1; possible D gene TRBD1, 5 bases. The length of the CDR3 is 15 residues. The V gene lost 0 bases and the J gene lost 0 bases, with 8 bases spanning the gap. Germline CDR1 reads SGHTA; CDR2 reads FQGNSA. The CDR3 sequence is CASSLAGLMNTEAFF. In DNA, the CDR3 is TGTGCCAGCAGCTTAGCGGGACTGATGAACACTGAAGCTTTCTTT.

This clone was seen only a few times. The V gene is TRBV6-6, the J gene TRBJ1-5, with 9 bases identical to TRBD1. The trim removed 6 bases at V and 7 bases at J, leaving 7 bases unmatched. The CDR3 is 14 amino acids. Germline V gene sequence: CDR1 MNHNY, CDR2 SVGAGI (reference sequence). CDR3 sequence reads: CASSLQGARQPQHF. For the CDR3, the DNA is TGTGCCAGCAGCCTACAGGGGGCAAGGCAGCCCCAGCATTTT.